These 22 T cell receptor beta chains originate from one sample sequenced in a study of post-analysis software for immune sequencing data. Study results and limitations: With TRBV5-6, TRBV5-1 and TRBV20-1 included, a handful of TRBV segments were more frequent in patients than in controls.

Tagging with unique molecular identifiers was a feature of the TCR beta cDNA libraries. TCRdb re-derived calls from the PCR reads in MiXCR, one entry per CDR3 protein. Of around 250,000 distinct CDR3 sequences in the sample, less than 40% were seen once. Antigens of these TCRs are unknown. Sequences were obtained from blood. These receptors all come from a girl between 5 and 17 years old with multiple sclerosis.

This clonotype appeared a few times. The chain is built from TRBV6-6 and TRBJ1-1; D is perhaps TRBD1 (6 bases). The V and J ends lost 7 bases and 3 bases respectively, with 18 bases between them. This CDR3 is 15 amino acids long. Germline values: CDR1 MNHNY, CDR2 SVGAGI (reference sequence). The CDR3 here is CASTDAGGADTEAFF. CDR3 nucleotide sequence: TGTGCCAGCACCGACGCCGGGGGCGCCGACACTGAAGCTTTCTTT.

This clonotype was found a few times. V and J are TRBV7-2 and TRBJ2-1; no clear D gene. This CDR3 comprises 15 residues. V was pared by 3 bases and J by 13 bases, with 22 bases between. From germline, CDR1 is SGHTA and CDR2 FQGNSA. The CDR3 DNA sequence: TGTGCCAGCAGCTTCAAATTGGACCGCAGAGAGACCCAGTTCTTC. It codes for CASSFKLDRRETQFF.

This clonotype was seen many times. Written as DNA, the CDR3 is TGCGCCAGCAGCCCTGCAGGGGGCGGTTTCTATGGCTACACCTTC. Amino acid sequence: CASSPAGGGFYGYTF. The chain carries TRBV5-1 and TRBJ1-2, with 8 bases identical to TRBD1. Germline loops: CDR1 SGHRS, CDR2 YFSETQ. Losses at the gene ends were 4 bases for V and 4 bases for J; bases not matched to a gene: 9. The CDR3 extends over 15 amino acids.

This clonotype was counted at least ten times. CDR3 coding DNA: TGCAGCGTCCCGGGGGGGGCCAACGTCCTGACTTTC. Translating gives CSVPGGANVLTF. V and J are TRBV29-1 and TRBJ2-6, with TRBD2 as a possible D gene (5 bases). This CDR3 is 12 amino acids long. Germline loops: CDR1 SQVTM, CDR2 ANQGSEA. V was shortened by 6 bases and J by 4 bases, with 7 bases between the two germline ends.

This chain connects TRBV29-1 to TRBJ2-5; 10 nucleotides match TRBD1. Trimming removed 7 bases from V and 5 bases from J; junction bases left unmatched: 4. Looked up from germline, CDR1 is SQVTM and CDR2 is ANQGSEA. The CDR3 loop spans 12 amino acids. DNA for the CDR3: TGCAGCGCTGACAGGGGGCGTGAGACCCAGTACTTC. Encoded protein: CSADRGRETQYF.

The chain is built from TRBV10-3 and TRBJ2-2; the D gene is possibly TRBD1 (5 bases). Germline-derived CDR1 and CDR2 are ENHRY and SYGVKD. The V and J ends lost 5 bases and 0 bases respectively, with 16 bases between them. The CDR3 sequence is 17 residues long. This chain's CDR3 is CAISSSLDSANTGELFF. CDR3 DNA: TGTGCCATCAGTTCCTCCCTCGACAGCGCGAACACCGGGGAGCTGTTTTTT.

This clonotype was counted many times. The chain uses TRBV7-2 and TRBJ2-1; D possibly matches TRBD1 or TRBD2 (5 bases each). V was shortened by 5 bases and J by 5 bases, with 13 bases between the two germline ends. The CDR3 consists of 14 residues. Germline V gene lookup returns CDR1 SGHTA and CDR2 FQGNSA. The CDR3 here is CASSTGPRNNEQFF. The CDR3 DNA sequence: TGTGCCAGCAGCACGGGACCGCGGAACAATGAGCAGTTCTTC.

This clonotype has a handful of counts. The chain couples TRBV7-2 to TRBJ2-3; D uncertain. V dropped 5 bases and J dropped 2 bases, with 5 bases sitting between them. The CDR3 spans 12 residues. Germline CDR1 and CDR2: SGHTA and FQGNSA. The CDR3 sequence: CASSVNTDTQYF. CDR3 nucleotides: TGTGCCAGCAGCGTTAACACAGATACGCAGTATTTT.

In its sample, this clonotype was seen many times. V usage is TRBV5-5 and J usage is TRBJ2-1; either TRBD1 or TRBD2 may supply D (5 bases each). The germline V gene encodes CDR1 SGHKS and CDR2 YYEKEE (reference sequence). This CDR3 has 14 residues. Trimming left V 0 bases short and J 9 bases short, with 13 bases between. The CDR3 DNA is TGTGCCAGCAGCTTGGACGGGACGAGGGGTGAGCAGTTCTTC. Translating it yields CASSLDGTRGEQFF. Supplemented by reference TRBV5-5 and TRBJ2-1, the full variable domain reads DAGVTQSPTHLIKTRGQQVTLRCSPISGHKSVSWYQQVLGQGPQFIFQYYEKEERGRGNFPDRFSARQFPNYSSELNVNALLLGDSALYLCASSLDGTRGEQFFGPGTRLTVL.

In this sample, this clonotype turned up many times. The rearrangement joins TRBV7-9 to TRBJ2-1; D is ambiguous. This CDR3 contains 15 residues. Trimming stripped 2 bases from V and 7 bases from J, with 15 bases between. Per germline, CDR1 SEHNR and CDR2 FQNEAQ (reference sequence). CDR3 nucleotides: TGTGCCAGCAGCTTACCAGGTGTAAGCGTAAATGAGCAGTTCTTC. Amino acids: CASSLPGVSVNEQFF.

This clonotype was seen a handful of times. One end of the junction fails to match germline, which may point to a read error. The J gene is TRBJ1-5, the V gene TRBV20-1; the match to TRBD1 covers 10 bases. The CDR3 is 16 residues long. Germline loops: CDR1 DFQATT, CDR2 SNEGSKA (reference sequence). CDR3 sequence (DNA): TGCAGTGCTAGTAAGACAGGGGGCGTCCACAATCGGCCCCAGCATTTT. Its translation is CSASKTGGVHNRPQHF.

The chain couples TRBV29-1 to TRBJ2-5; tentative D call: TRBD1 (9 bases). This CDR3 comprises 14 residues. In germline, CDR1 is SQVTM, CDR2 ANQGSEA. V was clipped by 5 bases and J by 4 bases, with 17 bases between them. The CDR3 region is CSVRAGGQGETQYF. The CDR3 nucleotides read TGCAGCGTTCGGGCGGGGGGACAGGGAGAGACCCAGTACTTC.

This chain connects TRBV5-1 to TRBJ1-1, with 9 positions matching TRBD1. There are 14 residues in the CDR3. The trim removed 6 bases at V and 4 bases at J, leaving 7 bases unmatched. CDR1 and CDR2 from the germline V gene are SGHRS and YFSETQ. DNA of the CDR3: TGCGCCAGCACTTTACAGGGGGCGAGCACTGAAGCTTTCTTT. Protein product: CASTLQGASTEAFF.

Points on this clonotype: A much larger clone lies one base from this, so it may be a read error. V usage is TRBV20-1 and J usage is TRBJ2-5; D is undetermined. This CDR3 is built from 10 residues. The germline V gene has CDR1 DFQATT and CDR2 SNEGSKA (reference sequence). Trimming shortened V by 6 bases and J by 11 bases, and 13 bases separated the two germline ends. This CDR3 reads CSAAENEQYF. The CDR3 coding sequence is TGCAGTGCGGCCGAAAATGAGCAGTACTTC.

V is TRBV2 and J is TRBJ2-1, with 10 bases lining up with TRBD2. The trim removed 4 bases at V and 7 bases at J, leaving 4 bases unmatched. CDR1 and CDR2 (germline): SNHLY, FYNNEI. This CDR3 spans 14 amino acids. Here the CDR3 DNA reads TGTGCCAGCAGTGCTAGCGGGAGCTTGAATGAGCAGTTCTTC. Amino acids: CASSASGSLNEQFF.

CDR3 in DNA: TGTGCCAGCATCCAATCGGAACTGGGACTAGCGGGAGGTAAAGAGACCCAGTACTTC. Translating it yields CASIQSELGLAGGKETQYF. The rearrangement uses TRBV12-3 or TRBV12-4 and TRBJ2-5; 15 bases match TRBD2. This CDR3 is 19 amino acids long. The J segment lost 3 bases and the V segment lost 7 bases, leaving 15 bases of the junction unmatched.

The sample holds many counts of this clonotype. The genes are TRBV11-2 and TRBJ2-1, with D hard to call. This CDR3 has 13 amino acids. Germline V CDR1 and CDR2: SGHAT, FQNNGV. V was shortened by 5 bases and J by 6 bases, with 11 bases between the two germline ends. In DNA, the CDR3 is TGTGCCAGCAGCCAAGACTGGCTCAATGAGCAGTTCTTC. Translated, it gives CASSQDWLNEQFF.

Ten or more counts support this clonotype. CDR3 sequence: CASSQDGTASSYEQYF. In DNA, the CDR3 is TGCGCCAGCAGCCAAGATGGGACAGCCAGCTCCTACGAGCAGTACTTC. J is TRBJ2-7 and V is TRBV4-1; 7 bases fit TRBD1. Germline loops: CDR1 MGHRA, CDR2 YSYEKL. V lost 0 bases and J lost 0; bases outside the gene matches: 5. CDR3 length equals 16 residues.

As concerns this clonotype: A read error is possible here, since a much larger clone lies one base away. V is TRBV7-2 and J is TRBJ2-5; TRBD2 matches at 11 bases. This CDR3 region has 16 residues. Germline V gives CDR1 SGHTA, CDR2 FQGNSA. V lost 5 bases, J lost 11 bases, and 16 bases stayed unmatched. The CDR3 loop reads CASSPALAGGYNEQYF. CDR3 DNA sequence: TGTGCCAGCAGCCCTGCCCTAGCGGGGGGTTACAATGAGCAGTACTTC.

This clonotype was counted a single time. J is TRBJ2-1 and V is TRBV12-3 or TRBV12-4, with 9 positions matching TRBD1. Trimming cost V 4 bases and J 6 bases; bases outside gene matches: 7. The CDR3 is 15 amino acids. The CDR3 region has the DNA TGTGCCAGCAGTTGGTGGGACAGGGTAGTCAATGAGCAGTTCTTC. Its translation is CASSWWDRVVNEQFF.

This clonotype was seen at least ten times. The rearrangement links TRBV15 to TRBJ2-5; perhaps TRBD2 as D (6 bases). Germline V gene lookup returns CDR1 LNHNV and CDR2 YYDKDF (reference sequence). V lost 1 base and J 5 bases, leaving 8 bases between the germline ends. CDR3 length: 13 amino acids. The CDR3 loop reads CATSRVEGETQYF. The CDR3 DNA reads TGTGCCACCAGCAGAGTGGAGGGTGAGACCCAGTACTTC.

The sample holds a few counts of this clonotype. V gene TRBV27 combines with J gene TRBJ2-1; D may be TRBD2 (6 bases). Trimming took off 1 base at V and 0 bases at J, with 16 bases between the two ends. The CDR3 runs to 18 residues. Per the germline V gene, CDR1 is MNHEY and CDR2 is SMNVEV (reference sequence). The CDR3 DNA reads as TGTGCCAGCAGTTTATGGTGGGTTAGCGGAACCTCCTACAATGAGCAGTTCTTC. As protein: CASSLWWVSGTSYNEQFF.